This T cell receptor beta chain comes out of a study of human T cells and chemical hapten exposure. About the study: Alopecia universalis, totalis or areata was present in patients who were mostly female.

Specified time point: patch test 2, 6 weeks after DPC sensitization. Specified treatment: therapeutic diphenylcyclopropenone sensitization with weekly scalp DPC. This CDR3 is built from 15 residues. Germline CDR1 and CDR2: MNHNY and SVGAGI (reference sequence). Trimming removed 4 bases from V and 1 base from J; junction bases left unmatched: 5. This clonotype was observed a few times. The library tagged each cDNA molecule with unique molecular identifiers. MiXCR, applied by TCRdb to the RACE reads, yields one record per CDR3 protein. The sample has tens of thousands of distinct CDR3 sequences; 8.5% to 12% are singletons.

The TCR was taken from a woman aged 50 to 65 with alopecia areata. Some clones in this sample may be carry-over from other donors' samples. Specimen: whole blood, collected in connection with sensitization to the hapten diphenylcyclopropenone (DPC). The rearrangement uses TRBV6-6 and TRBJ2-7, with 9 bases matching TRBD1. Here the CDR3 reads CASSSPGTGSYEQYF. CDR3 DNA: TGTGCCAGCAGTTCCCCCGGGACAGGGTCCTACGAGCAGTACTTC.